This T cell receptor (beta chain) derives from a study of blood T cell repertoires in COVID-19. As handled by the study authors: Amplification from reference gene primers served as the basis for estimated nucleated cell counts. The assay was immunoSEQ multiplex PCR, and TCRdb's table has in-frame clones only and misses some. V and J calls and clone size are copied from that table; D and trimming were computed from the DNA. The data contain fewer than 200,000 clones, approximately 82% of them seen just once; the ten biggest clones take up about 4%. The V segment lost 5 bases and the J segment 3 bases; nucleotides outside the gene matches: 4. CDR3 length: 14 amino acids. Germline CDR1 MNHEY, CDR2 SMNVEV (reference sequence).

The V call is TRBV27, the J call TRBJ2-1; 7 bases agree with TRBD1. The receptor was derived from a woman in her forties or fifties in a cohort exposed to, infected with or recovered from COVID-19 (not recorded which). Input material: PBMCs or T cells enriched from blood (not recorded which). Here the CDR3 reads CASSKTGYYNEQFF. Written as DNA, the CDR3 is TGTGCCAGCAGTAAGACAGGGTACTACAATGAGCAGTTCTTC.